Each of the 5 T cell receptor beta chains below was sequenced from the same sample in a study of cytotoxic CD8 clonotypes in ibrutinib-treated CLL. The table came from immunoSEQ multiplex PCR; TCRdb's copy has only in-frame clones and leaves some out. The sample lists more than 85,000 clones; approximately 78% were seen once. The specimen was PBMCs, collected after 12 months of ibrutinib treatment. The receptor source for this set is a human donor with chronic lymphocytic leukemia.

The chain couples TRBV5-1 to TRBJ2-3, with unresolved D. V lost 4 bases, J lost 0 bases, and 9 bases lay in between. CDR1 and CDR2 from the germline V gene are SGHRS and YFSETQ. The CDR3 is 14 amino acids. This CDR3 reads CASSPLGSTDTQYF. The DNA for the CDR3 is TGCGCCAGCAGCCCGCTGGGGAGCACAGATACGCAGTATTTT.

This chain connects TRBV7-9 to TRBJ1-4; D unclear. Germline CDR1 is SEHNR and CDR2 is FQNEAQ (reference sequence). V was trimmed by 8 bases and J by 0 bases, leaving 10 bases between them. The CDR3 runs 14 residues. The DNA of the CDR3 is TGTGCCAGCCGGAGAGGTGCAACTAATGAAAAACTGTTTTTT. It codes for CASRRGATNEKLFF.

This clone appeared many times. The chain uses TRBV7-9 and TRBJ1-2; no definite D call. The germline CDR1 and CDR2 sequences are SEHNR and FQNEAQ (reference sequence). The CDR3 sequence is 13 residues long. Between the trimmed V and J ends, which lost 5 bases and 4 bases, there was a span of 11 bases. The DNA of the CDR3 is TGTGCCAGCAGCCTGGACGGCATCTATGGCTACACCTTC. It translates to CASSLDGIYGYTF. The full variable domain, completed using reference TRBV7-9 and TRBJ1-2, is DTGVSQNPRHKITKRGQNVTFRCDPISEHNRLYWYRQTLGQGPEFLTYFQNEAQLEKSRLLSDRFSAERPKGSFSTLEIQRTEQGDSAMYLCASSLDGIYGYTFGSGTRLTVV.

On this clone itself: One end of the junction does not line up with germline, which may come from a read error. The rearrangement uses TRBV7-7 and TRBJ2-3, with D possibly TRBD2 on 6 matching bases. The CDR3 sequence is 15 residues long. The V gene's germline CDR1 is SSHAT and CDR2 FNYEAQ (reference sequence). Here the CDR3 DNA reads TGTGCTAGCAGCTTAAGCGGAGGGTCCTCAGATACGCAGTATTTT. It encodes CASSLSGGSSDTQYF.

V is TRBV10-1 and J is TRBJ1-5; D perhaps matches TRBD1 (5 bases). Germline CDR1 and CDR2: WNHNN and SYGVQD (reference sequence). The CDR3 is made up of 14 amino acids. The V gene lost 6 bases and the J gene lost 3 bases, with 12 bases spanning the gap. The CDR3 nucleotides read TGCGCCAGCAGGGCCAGGGTTTACAATCAGCCCCAGCATTTT. This translates into CASRARVYNQPQHF.